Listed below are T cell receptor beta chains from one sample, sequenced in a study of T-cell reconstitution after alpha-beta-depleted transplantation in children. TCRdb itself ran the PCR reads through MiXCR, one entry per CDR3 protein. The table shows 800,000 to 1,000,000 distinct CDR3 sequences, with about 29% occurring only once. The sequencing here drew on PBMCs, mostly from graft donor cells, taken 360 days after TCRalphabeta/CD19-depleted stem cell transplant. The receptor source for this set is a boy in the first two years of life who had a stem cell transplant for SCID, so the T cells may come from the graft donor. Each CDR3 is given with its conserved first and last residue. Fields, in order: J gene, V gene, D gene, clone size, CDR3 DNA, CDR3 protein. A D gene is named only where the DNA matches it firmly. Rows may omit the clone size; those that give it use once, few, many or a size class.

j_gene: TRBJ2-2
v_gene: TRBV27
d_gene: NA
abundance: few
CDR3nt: TGTGCCAGCAGTTTAGTCTTCTTTAACTTGGGACCTTCCACCGGGGAGCTGTTTTTT
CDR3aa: CASSLVFFNLGPSTGELFF

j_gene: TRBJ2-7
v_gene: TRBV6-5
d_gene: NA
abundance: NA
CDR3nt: TGTGCCAGCAGTTACGGGCAGTTCCTTTCCTACGAGCAGTACTTC
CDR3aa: CASSYGQFLSYEQYF

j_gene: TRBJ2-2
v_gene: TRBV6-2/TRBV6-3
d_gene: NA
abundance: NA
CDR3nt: TGTGCCAGCAGTCCCCCAGGGGAAATCGGGGAGCTGTTTTTT
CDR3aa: CASSPPGEIGELFF

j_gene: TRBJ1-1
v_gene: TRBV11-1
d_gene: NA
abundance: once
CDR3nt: TGTGCCAGCAGCTTTAGGGGGGTGGACATTGCGCGGAACACTGAAGCTTTCTTT
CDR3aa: CASSFRGVDIARNTEAFF

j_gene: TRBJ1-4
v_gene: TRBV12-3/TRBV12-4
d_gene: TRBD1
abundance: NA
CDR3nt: TGTGCCAGCAGTCTCCAGGGGGCAAGGAATGAAAAACTGTTTTTT
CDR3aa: CASSLQGARNEKLFF

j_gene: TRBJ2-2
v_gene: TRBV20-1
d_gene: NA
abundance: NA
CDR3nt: TGCAGTGCTAGAGGGCGTCGGGGAGACCTTCGCACCGGGGAGCTGTTTTTT
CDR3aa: CSARGRRGDLRTGELFF

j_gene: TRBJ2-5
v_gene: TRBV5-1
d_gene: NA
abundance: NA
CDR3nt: TGCGCCAGCAGCTTGTCGGACAGAATGAGCGAGACCCAGTACTTC
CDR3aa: CASSLSDRMSETQYF

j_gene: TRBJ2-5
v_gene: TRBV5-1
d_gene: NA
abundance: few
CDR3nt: TGCGCCAGCAGCTTGGGATTCCAGCGCCGTGAGACCCAGTACTTC
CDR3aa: CASSLGFQRRETQYF

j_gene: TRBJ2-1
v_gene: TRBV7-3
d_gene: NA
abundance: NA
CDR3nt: TGTGCCAGCAGCTTAAATGGGGGGCAAGGGAACTCTCGCAATGAGCAGTTCTTC
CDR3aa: CASSLNGGQGNSRNEQFF

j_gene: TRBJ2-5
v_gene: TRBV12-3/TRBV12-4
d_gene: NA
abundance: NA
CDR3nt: TGTGCCAGCAGTTTCGGGGTGGGGGACCTACGGACCCAGTACTTC
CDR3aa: CASSFGVGDLRTQYF

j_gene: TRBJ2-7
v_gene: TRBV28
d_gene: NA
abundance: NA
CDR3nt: TGTGCCAGCAGCATCGCTTTCGGGACAAGGCCCTACGAGCAGTACTTC
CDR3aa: CASSIAFGTRPYEQYF

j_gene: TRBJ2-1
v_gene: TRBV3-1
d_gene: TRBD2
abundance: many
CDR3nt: TGTGCCAGCAGCCCGGCGGGGGGGCCGAATGAGCAGTTCTTC
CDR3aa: CASSPAGGPNEQFF

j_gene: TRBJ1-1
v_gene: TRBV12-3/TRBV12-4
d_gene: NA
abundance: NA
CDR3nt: TGTGCCAGCAGTTTAGGGCATACGAACACTGAAGCTTTCTTT
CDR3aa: CASSLGHTNTEAFF

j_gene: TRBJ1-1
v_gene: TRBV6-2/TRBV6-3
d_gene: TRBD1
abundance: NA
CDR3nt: TGTGCCAGCAGTCCCCCAGGGGGGGCGTACACTGAAGCTTTCTTT
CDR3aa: CASSPPGGAYTEAFF

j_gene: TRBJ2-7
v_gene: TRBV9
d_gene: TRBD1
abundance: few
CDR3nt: TGTGCCAGCAGCCCCAGTGGGACAGGATCTCCCTACGAGCAGTACTTC
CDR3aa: CASSPSGTGSPYEQYF

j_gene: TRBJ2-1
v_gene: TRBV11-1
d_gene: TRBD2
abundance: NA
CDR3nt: TGTGCCAGCAGCTTAGGGACTAGCGGGGGGGCGTCGCCCAATGAGCAGTTCTTC
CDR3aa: CASSLGTSGGASPNEQFF

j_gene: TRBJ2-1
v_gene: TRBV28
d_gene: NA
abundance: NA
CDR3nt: TGTGCCAGCAGTTTATTTCGCAGGGGAAGGGGGAGTGAGCAGTTCTTC
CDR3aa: CASSLFRRGRGSEQFF

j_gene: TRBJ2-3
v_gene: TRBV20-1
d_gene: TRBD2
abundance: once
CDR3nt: TGCAGTGCTCCGCGGGGCGGGGGGGCAGATACGCAGTATTTT
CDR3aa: CSAPRGGGADTQYF

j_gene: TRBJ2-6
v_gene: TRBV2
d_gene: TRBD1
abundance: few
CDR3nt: TGTGCCAGCAGTGAATATCTGGGACAGGTGCAGATCCTGACTTTC
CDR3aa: CASSEYLGQVQILTF

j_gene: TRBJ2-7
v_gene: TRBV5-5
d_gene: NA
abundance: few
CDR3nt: TGTGCCAGCAGCTTTTGGTGGAGGGAAAGCTCCTACGAGCAGTACTTC
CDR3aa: CASSFWWRESSYEQYF

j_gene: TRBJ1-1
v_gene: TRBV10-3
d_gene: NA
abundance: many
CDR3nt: TGTGCCATCAGGGGGGACACTGAAGCTTTCTTT
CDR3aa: CAIRGDTEAFF

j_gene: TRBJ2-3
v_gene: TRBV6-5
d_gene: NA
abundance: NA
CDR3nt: TGTGCCAGCAGTTACATTGTTACCCCCAGCACAGATACGCAGTATTTT
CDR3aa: CASSYIVTPSTDTQYF

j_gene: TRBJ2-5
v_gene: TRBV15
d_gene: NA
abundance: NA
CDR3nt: TGTGCCACCAGCAGAGATTTGCCAACGGGGGAGACCCAGTACTTC
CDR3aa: CATSRDLPTGETQYF

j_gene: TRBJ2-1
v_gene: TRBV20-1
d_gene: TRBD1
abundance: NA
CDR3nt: TGCAGTGCTAGAGATTATAAGGGGGCCTTTGGTGAGCAGTTCTTC
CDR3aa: CSARDYKGAFGEQFF

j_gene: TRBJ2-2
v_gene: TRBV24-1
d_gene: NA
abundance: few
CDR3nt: TGTGCCACCAGTGATTTGCAAGCGAACACCGGGGAGCTGTTTTTT
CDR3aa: CATSDLQANTGELFF

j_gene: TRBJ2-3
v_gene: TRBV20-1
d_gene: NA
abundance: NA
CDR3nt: TGCAGTGTACCAGCCCCGGGCGCAGATACGCAGTATTTT
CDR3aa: CSVPAPGADTQYF

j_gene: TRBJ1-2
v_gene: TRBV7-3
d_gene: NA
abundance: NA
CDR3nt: TGTGCCAGCAGCTTAACGTTCAGGGAATTATATGGCTACACCTTC
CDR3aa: CASSLTFRELYGYTF

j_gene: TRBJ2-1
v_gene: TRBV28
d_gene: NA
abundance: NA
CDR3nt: TGTGCCAGCAGTTTATTCTGGATGATCAATGAGCAGTTCTTC
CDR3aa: CASSLFWMINEQFF

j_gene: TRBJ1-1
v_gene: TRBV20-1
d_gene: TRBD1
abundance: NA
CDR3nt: TGCAGTGCTATCCCCAGGACAGGGATTAGGAACACTGAAGCTTTCTTT
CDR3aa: CSAIPRTGIRNTEAFF

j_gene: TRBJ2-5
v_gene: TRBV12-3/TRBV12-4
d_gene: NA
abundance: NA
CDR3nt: TGTGCCAGCAGTTTAAGGGCTTGGCAAGAGACCCAGTACTTC
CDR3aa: CASSLRAWQETQYF

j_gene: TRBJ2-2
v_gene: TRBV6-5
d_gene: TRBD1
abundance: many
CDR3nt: TGTGCCAGCAGTTACTCGGGACAGGGGCTCACCGGGGAGCTGTTTTTT
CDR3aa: CASSYSGQGLTGELFF

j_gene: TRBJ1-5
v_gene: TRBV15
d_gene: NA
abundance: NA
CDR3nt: TGTGCCACCAGCAGAGACGGTGGATCGCCACTGCCCCAGCATTTT
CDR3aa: CATSRDGGSPLPQHF

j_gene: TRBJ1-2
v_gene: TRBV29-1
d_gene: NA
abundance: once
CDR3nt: TGCAGCGTTGATACAGAGGGCTATGGCTACACCTTC
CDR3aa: CSVDTEGYGYTF

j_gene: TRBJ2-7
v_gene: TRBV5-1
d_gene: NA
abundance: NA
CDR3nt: TGCGCCAGCAGCCTGCACGGGGGGCCGACAGATCAGGGCGAGCAGTACTTC
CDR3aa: CASSLHGGPTDQGEQYF

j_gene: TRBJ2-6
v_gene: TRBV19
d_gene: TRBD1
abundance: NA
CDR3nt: TGTGCCAGTAGGTCCGGGACAGGACCTTCTGGGGCCAACGTCCTGACTTTC
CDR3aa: CASRSGTGPSGANVLTF

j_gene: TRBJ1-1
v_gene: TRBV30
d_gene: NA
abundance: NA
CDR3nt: TGTGCCTGGAGTGTACGCAGGGGAGTCAGTATGAACACTGAAGCTTTCTTT
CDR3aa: CAWSVRRGVSMNTEAFF

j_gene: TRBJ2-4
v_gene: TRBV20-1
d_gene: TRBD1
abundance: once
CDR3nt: TGCAGTGCTGGGGGACAGGGGGACAAAAACATTCAGTACTTC
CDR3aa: CSAGGQGDKNIQYF

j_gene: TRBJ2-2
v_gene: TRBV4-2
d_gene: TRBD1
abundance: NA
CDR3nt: TGTGCCAGCAGCCATGTGACAGGGGGAACGAACACCGGGGAGCTGTTTTTT
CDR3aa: CASSHVTGGTNTGELFF

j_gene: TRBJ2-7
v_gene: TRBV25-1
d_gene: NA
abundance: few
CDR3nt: TGTGCCAGCAGTGACTACCGGGACGGACGCTACGAGCAGTACTTC
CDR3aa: CASSDYRDGRYEQYF

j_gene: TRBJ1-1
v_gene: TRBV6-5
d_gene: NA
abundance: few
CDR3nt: TGTGCCAGCAGTTCCTATATGGGGGTTCGGTCGGGGACTGAAGCTTTCTTT
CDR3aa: CASSSYMGVRSGTEAFF

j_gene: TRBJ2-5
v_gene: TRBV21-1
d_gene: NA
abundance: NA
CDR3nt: TGTGCCAGCAGCAAAGAAAGGCGGCTCCACAAAGAGACCCAGTACTTC
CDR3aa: CASSKERRLHKETQYF

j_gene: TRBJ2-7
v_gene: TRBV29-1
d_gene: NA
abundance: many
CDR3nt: TGCAGCGTTATTGGGGGAACGTACGAGCAGTACTTC
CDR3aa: CSVIGGTYEQYF

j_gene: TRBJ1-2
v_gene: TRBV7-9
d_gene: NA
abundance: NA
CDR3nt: TGTGCCGGCGCCCAAGGATTCAACTATGGCTACACCTTC
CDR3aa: CAGAQGFNYGYTF

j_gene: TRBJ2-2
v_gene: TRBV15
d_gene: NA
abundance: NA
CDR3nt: TGTGCCACCAGGGGGGCAGGGAAGAACACCGGGGAGCTGTTTTTT
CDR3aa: CATRGAGKNTGELFF

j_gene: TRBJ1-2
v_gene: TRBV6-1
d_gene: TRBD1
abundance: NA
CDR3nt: TGTGCCAGCAGCTCGGGACAGGGGGCGAGGAACTATGGCTACACCTTC
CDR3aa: CASSSGQGARNYGYTF

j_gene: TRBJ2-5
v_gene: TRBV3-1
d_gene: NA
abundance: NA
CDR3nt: TGTGCCAGCAGCCATGCCCGGACGTACCAAGAGACCCAGTACTTC
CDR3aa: CASSHARTYQETQYF

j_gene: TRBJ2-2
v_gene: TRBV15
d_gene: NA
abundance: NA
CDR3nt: TGTGCCACCAGCAGAGATTGGCGGACGAACACCGGGGAGCTGTTTTTT
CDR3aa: CATSRDWRTNTGELFF

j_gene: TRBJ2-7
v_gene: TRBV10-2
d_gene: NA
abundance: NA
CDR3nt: TGCGCCAGACTTACTCAGGGGAGCCCCTACGAGCAGTACTTC
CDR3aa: CARLTQGSPYEQYF

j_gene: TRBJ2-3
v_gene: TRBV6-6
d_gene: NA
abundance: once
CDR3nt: TGTGCCAGCCACGATAGGTCAGGTGATACGCAGTATTTT
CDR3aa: CASHDRSGDTQYF

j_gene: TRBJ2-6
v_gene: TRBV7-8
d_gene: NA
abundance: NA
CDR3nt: TGTGCCAGCAGCTTAATAGTCGGGAGTTTCATCTCTGGGGCCAACGTCCTGACTTTC
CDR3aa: CASSLIVGSFISGANVLTF

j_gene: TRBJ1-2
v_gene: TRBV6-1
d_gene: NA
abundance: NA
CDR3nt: TGTGCCAGCAACTACCCAGGACGGGCGGACTATGGCTACACCTTC
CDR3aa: CASNYPGRADYGYTF

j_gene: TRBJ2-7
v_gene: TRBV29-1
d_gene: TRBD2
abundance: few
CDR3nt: TGCAGTGGACTAGCGGGATCGTCCTACGAGCAGTACTTC
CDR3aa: CSGLAGSSYEQYF

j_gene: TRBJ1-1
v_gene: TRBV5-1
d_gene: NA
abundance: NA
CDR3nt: TGCGCCAGCAGCTTGGTCCCAACCACTGAAGCTTTCTTT
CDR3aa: CASSLVPTTEAFF